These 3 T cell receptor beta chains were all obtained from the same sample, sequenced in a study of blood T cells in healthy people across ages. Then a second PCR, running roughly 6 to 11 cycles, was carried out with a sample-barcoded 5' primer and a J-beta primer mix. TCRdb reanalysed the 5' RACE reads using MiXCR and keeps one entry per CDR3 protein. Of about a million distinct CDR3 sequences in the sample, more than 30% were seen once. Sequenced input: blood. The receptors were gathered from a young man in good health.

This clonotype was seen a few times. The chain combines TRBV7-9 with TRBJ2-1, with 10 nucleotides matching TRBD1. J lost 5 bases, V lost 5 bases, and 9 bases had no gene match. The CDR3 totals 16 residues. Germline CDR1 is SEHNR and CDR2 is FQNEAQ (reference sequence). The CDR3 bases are TGTGCCAGCAGCCCGACCGACAGGGGGCTGGACAATGAGCAGTTCTTC. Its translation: CASSPTDRGLDNEQFF.

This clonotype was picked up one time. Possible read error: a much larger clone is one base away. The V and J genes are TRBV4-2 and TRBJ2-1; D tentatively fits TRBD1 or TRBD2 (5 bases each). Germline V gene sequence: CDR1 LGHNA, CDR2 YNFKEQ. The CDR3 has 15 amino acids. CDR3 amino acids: CVSSPVGVRYNEQFF. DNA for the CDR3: TGTGTCAGCAGCCCAGTGGGGGTACGATACAATGAGCAGTTCTTC.

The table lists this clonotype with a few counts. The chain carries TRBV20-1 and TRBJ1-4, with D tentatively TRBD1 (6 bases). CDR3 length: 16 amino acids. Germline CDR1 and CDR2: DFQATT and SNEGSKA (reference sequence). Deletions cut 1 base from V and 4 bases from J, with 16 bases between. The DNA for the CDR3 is TGCAGTGCTAGAGTGGACAGCCTGAACATTAATGAAAAACTGTTTTTT. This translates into CSARVDSLNINEKLFF.